The present entry profiles one T cell receptor beta chain with its context. Antigen specificity is unknown. Researchers ran the PCR with 60 Vbeta and 13 Jbeta primers. Clones were read by immunoSEQ multiplex PCR, and TCRdb kept only the in-frame ones, dropping some. The repertoire holds some 160,000 clones, with 77% as singletons. These data are taken from a study of cytomegalovirus exposure and HLA in healthy donors. V lost 5 bases, J lost 2 bases, and 11 bases stayed unmatched. Germline CDR1 and CDR2: LNHDA and SQIVND (reference sequence). The CDR3 runs 16 residues. General observations from the study: Approximately 160 TCR beta chains were listed as cytomegalovirus-associated.

This chain joins TRBV19 and TRBJ1-1, with 7 bases fitting TRBD1. The sequence was collected from a woman aged 30 to 39 in good health and CMV-seronegative. What was sequenced was PBMCs. CDR3 in DNA: TGTGCCAGTAGTGAGGGGGCCCACCTACCCAACACTGAAGCTTTCTTT. Translation: CASSEGAHLPNTEAFF.